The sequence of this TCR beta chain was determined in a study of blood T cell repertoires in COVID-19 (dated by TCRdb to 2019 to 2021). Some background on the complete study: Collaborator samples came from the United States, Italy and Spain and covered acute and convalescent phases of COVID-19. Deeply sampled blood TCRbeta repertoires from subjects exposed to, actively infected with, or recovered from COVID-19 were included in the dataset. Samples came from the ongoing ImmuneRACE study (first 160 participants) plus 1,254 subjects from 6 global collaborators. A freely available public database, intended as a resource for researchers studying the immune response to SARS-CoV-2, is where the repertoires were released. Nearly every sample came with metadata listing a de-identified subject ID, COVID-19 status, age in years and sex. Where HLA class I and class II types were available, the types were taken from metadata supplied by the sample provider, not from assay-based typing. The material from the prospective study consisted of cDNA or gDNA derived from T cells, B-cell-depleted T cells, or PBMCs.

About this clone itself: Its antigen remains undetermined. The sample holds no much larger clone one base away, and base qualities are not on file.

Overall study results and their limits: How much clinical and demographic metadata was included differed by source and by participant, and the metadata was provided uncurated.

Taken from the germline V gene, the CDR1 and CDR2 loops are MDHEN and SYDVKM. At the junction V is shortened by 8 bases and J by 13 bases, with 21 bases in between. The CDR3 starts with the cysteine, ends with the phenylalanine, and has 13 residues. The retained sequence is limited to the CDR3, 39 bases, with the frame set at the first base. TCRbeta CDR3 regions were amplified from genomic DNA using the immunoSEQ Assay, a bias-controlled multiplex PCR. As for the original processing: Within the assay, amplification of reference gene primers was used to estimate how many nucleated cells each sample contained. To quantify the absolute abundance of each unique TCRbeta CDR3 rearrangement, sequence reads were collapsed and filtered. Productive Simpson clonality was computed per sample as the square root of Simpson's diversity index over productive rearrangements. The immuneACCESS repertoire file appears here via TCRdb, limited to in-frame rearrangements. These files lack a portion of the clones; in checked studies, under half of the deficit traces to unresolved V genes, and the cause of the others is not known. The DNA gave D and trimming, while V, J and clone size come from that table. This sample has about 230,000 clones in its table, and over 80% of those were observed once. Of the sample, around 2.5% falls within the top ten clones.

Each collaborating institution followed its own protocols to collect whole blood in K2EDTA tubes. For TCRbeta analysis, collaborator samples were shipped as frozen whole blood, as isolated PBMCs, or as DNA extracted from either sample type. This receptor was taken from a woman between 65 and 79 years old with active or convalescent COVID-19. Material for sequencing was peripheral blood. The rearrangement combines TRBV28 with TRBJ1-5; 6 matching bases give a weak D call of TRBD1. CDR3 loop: CASGGTPSIMQHF. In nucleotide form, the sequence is TGTGCCAGCGGTGGGACACCGTCAATAATGCAGCATTTT.